The clone carrying this T cell receptor beta chain was observed many times. The antigen is unknown. The data are from a study of T cells in Graves' hyperthyroidism and ophthalmopathy. Findings and limits, study-wide: A 13 V-J model separated ophthalmopathy from stable hyperthyroidism. Appearing also in blood were most of the thyroid clonotypes expanded above 0.001.

With 0 bases clipped from V and 4 bases from J, the junction kept 3 bases outside the gene matches. There are 15 residues in the CDR3. From germline, CDR1 is MRHNA and CDR2 SNTAGT. TCR beta CDR3 regions were amplified from RNA transcripts. First-round RT-PCR with HTBI primers amplified the TCR CDR3 region. TCRdb redid the calling of the multiplex PCR reads with MiXCR, one entry per CDR3 protein. The sample yields about 590,000 distinct CDR3 sequences, 14% seen once. The clonotype was recovered from a woman aged 18-35 years with Graves' ophthalmopathy. Sequencing input: blood. The chain joins TRBV6-4 to TRBJ1-1; 9 bases line up with TRBD1. CDR3: CASSDSHRGPTEAFF. In nucleotides, the CDR3 is TGTGCCAGCAGTGACTCTCACAGGGGGCCCACTGAAGCTTTCTTT.